The text below deals with one T cell receptor beta chain. The sample is drawn from a study of blood T cell repertoires in COVID-19. Overall study context: T cells, B-cell-depleted T cells, or PBMCs provided the cDNA or gDNA that served as material.

Some clones are missing from TCRdb's copy, which holds only in-frame ones; the method was immunoSEQ multiplex PCR. Seen here are 350,000 or so clones, about 92% observed once, and the top ten hold under 20%. What the recovered Cohort 3 donors had was two negative PCRs, clearance, or symptom resolution. The sample was PBMCs or T cells enriched from blood (not recorded which). The TCR sequence derives from a woman in her twenties or thirties who had recovered from COVID-19.

The chain's CDR3 is CASSPPGAGGDEKLFF. Here the CDR3 DNA reads TGTGCCAGCAGTCCCCCTGGGGCAGGAGGGGATGAAAAACTGTTTTTT. The genes are TRBV28 and TRBJ1-4; the D gene is possibly TRBD1 (5 bases). Deletions cut 5 bases from V and 6 bases from J, with 19 bases between. The CDR3 covers 16 residues. Germline CDR1 MDHEN, CDR2 SYDVKM.